This TCR beta chain was sequenced in a study of HIV-infected children after antiretroviral therapy interruption. Whole-study context: Interruption-arm sampling covered weeks 0, 12, interruption end (24 or 48), and about 3 years post-study.

This clonotype showed up many times. A 3' RACE protocol on RNA, with unique molecular identifiers, produced the TCR library. TCRdb re-analysed the 3' RACE reads in MiXCR, keeping a single row per CDR3 protein. The sample includes 15,000 to 16,000 distinct CDR3 sequences, roughly 3.5% of them seen just once. Per the germline V gene, CDR1 is SGHAT and CDR2 is FQNNGV. V lost 3 bases and J 7 bases, leaving 16 bases between the germline ends. CDR3 length: 15 amino acids. Indicated treatment: PENTA 11 planned treatment interruption arm or continuous ART arm. Material: CD45RA+ CD4+ T cells from PBMCs, obtained from a donor given antiretroviral therapy, either interrupted or continuous. The sample's subset: naive CD4+ CD45RA+ CD45RO- T cells. The chain couples TRBV11-2 to TRBJ2-1; possibly TRBD2 for D (5 bases). The clonotype originates from a child aged 2-17 years with HIV. This CDR3 reads CASSFGLPPGNEQFF. The CDR3, as DNA: TGTGCCAGCAGCTTCGGCCTACCTCCGGGAAATGAGCAGTTCTTC.